The TCR beta chain under discussion was sequenced for a study of technical replicates of blood from several donors. Measured with immunoSEQ multiplex PCR; TCRdb has only the in-frame clones, and not every one. The sample consists of some 87,000 clones, 85% to 95% of them appearing once. The CDR3 has 18 residues. The germline gives CDR1 SGHDN, CDR2 FVKESK. Trimming removed 4 bases from V and 3 bases from J; junction bases left unmatched: 8. The V and J genes are TRBV14 and TRBJ2-1, with 14 nucleotides matching TRBD2. The sample taken for sequencing was T cells isolated from PBMCs. The TCR sequence derives from a human donor in good health. The CDR3 reads CASSLFGTSGSLYNEQFF. CDR3 DNA sequence: TGTGCCAGCAGCCTATTCGGGACTAGCGGGAGCCTCTACAATGAGCAGTTCTTC.